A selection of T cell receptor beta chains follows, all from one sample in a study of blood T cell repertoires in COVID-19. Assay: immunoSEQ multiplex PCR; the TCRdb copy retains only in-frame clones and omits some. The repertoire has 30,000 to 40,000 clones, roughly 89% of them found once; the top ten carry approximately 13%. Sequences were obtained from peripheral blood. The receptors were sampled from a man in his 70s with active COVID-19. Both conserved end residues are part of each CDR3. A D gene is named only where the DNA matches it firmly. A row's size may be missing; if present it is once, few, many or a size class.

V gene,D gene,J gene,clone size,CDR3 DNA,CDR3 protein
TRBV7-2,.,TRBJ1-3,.,TGTGCCAGCAGCTCAAGTGGTATACAATCGGGAAACACCATATATTTT,CASSSSGIQSGNTIYF
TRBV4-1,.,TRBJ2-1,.,TGCGCCAGCGGAGGAGGGCTATCCTACAATGAGCAGTTCTTC,CASGGGLSYNEQFF
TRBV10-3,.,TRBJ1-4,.,TGTGCCACGAGATCCCTCAGGGAGGGGATCGAAAAACTGTTTTTT,CATRSLREGIEKLFF
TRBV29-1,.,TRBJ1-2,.,TGCAGCGTTGAGGGCAGGACGGAGGAAGGCTACACCTTC,CSVEGRTEEGYTF
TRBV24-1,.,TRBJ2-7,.,TGTGCCACCAGTGACCCCAGTTCCCCCTACGAGCAGTACTTC,CATSDPSSPYEQYF
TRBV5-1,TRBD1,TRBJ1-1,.,TGCGCCAGCAGCTTTGCCCCGACAGGGATGAACACTGAAGCTTTCTTT,CASSFAPTGMNTEAFF
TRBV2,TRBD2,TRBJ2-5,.,TGTGCCAGCAGTGAGTTGGTAGCGGGAGGGGCCCAGTACTTC,CASSELVAGGAQYF
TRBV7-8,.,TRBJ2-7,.,TGTGCCAGCAGCTTAGGCGCCATCGCCTACGAGCAGTACTTC,CASSLGAIAYEQYF
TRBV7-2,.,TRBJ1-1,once,TGTGCCAGCAGCTTAGACAGAATGAACACTGAAGCTTTCTTT,CASSLDRMNTEAFF
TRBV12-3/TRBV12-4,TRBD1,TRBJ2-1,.,TGTGCCAGCAGTCCCCGGACAGGCGGTGAGCAGTTCTTC,CASSPRTGGEQFF
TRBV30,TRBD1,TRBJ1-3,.,TGTGCCTGGAGTCCAGGGGGCACTGGAAACACCATATATTTT,CAWSPGGTGNTIYF
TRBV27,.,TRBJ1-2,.,TGTGCCAGCACCCCAATTGGGAAGGGGGTGGGGGGCTACACCTTC,CASTPIGKGVGGYTF
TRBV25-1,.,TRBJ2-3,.,TGTGCCAGCAGCCCGTCCGCGGTTCACACAGATACGCAGTATTTT,CASSPSAVHTDTQYF
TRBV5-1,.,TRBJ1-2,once,TGCGCCAGCAGCTTGGGCAGGGCCGAGTACTATGGCTACACCTTC,CASSLGRAEYYGYTF
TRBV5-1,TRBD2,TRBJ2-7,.,TGCGCCAGCAGCTTGGCAGCGGGAGCGTCCTACGAGCAGTACTTC,CASSLAAGASYEQYF
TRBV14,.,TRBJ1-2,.,TGTGCCAGCAGCCAAGTGGGGCGGGGGGCCTATGGCTACACCTTC,CASSQVGRGAYGYTF
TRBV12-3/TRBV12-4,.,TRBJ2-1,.,TGTGCCAGCAGTTTAGAATTAGGGGGGGCAGCGTTCTTC,CASSLELGGAAFF
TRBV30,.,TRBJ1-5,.,TGTGCCTGGAGCCCAGGGCCGAATCAGCCCCAGCATTTT,CAWSPGPNQPQHF
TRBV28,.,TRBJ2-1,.,TGTGCCAGCAGTTCCCGCAAGCGGTTCTACAATGAGCAGTTCTTC,CASSSRKRFYNEQFF
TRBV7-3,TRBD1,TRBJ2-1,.,TGTGCCAGCAGCTCCAGGGCCGGGACAGGGGGCGTCAGGAATGAGCAGTTCTTC,CASSSRAGTGGVRNEQFF
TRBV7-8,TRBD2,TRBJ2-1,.,TGTGCCAGCAGCTTCCGACTAGCGGCATACAATGAGCAGTTCTTC,CASSFRLAAYNEQFF
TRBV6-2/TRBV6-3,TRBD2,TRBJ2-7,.,TGTGCCAGCAGTTACAACCCTAGCGGGAGATCCTACGAGCAGTACTTC,CASSYNPSGRSYEQYF
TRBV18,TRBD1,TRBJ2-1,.,TGTGCCAGCTCACCACTTTTAGGACAGGCCCAGGGGGAGCAGTTCTTC,CASSPLLGQAQGEQFF
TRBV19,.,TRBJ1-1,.,TGTGCCAGTAGCCCGCCAGTGAACACTGAAGCTTTCTTT,CASSPPVNTEAFF
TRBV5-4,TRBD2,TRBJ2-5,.,TGTGCCAGCAGCTTAAATAGCGGGAGTGAGACCCAGTACTTC,CASSLNSGSETQYF
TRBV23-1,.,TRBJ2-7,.,TGCGCCAGCAGTCCCCGGGAGTGGCAGTACTTC,CASSPREWQYF